One and the same sample provided the 27 T cell receptor beta chains below, sequenced in a study of beta chain features in type 1 diabetes. Expressed TCRB transcripts were sequenced after all isolated RNA was converted to cDNA. Generated by immunoSEQ multiplex PCR, the TCRdb table keeps only in-frame clones and is missing some. This sample yields about 130,000 clones, of which roughly a tenth are seen a single time; 0.68% belongs to the top ten. The sequencing sample was made of central memory CD4+ T cells from blood. The receptors derive from a man younger than 35 in good health.

This clone was picked up a small number of times. The CDR3 coding sequence is TGTGCCAGCAGCTTTGGTACAGCTAATTCACCCCTCCACTTT. This codes for CASSFGTANSPLHF. The V gene is TRBV7-9, the J gene TRBJ1-6; D unclear. Germline CDR1 and CDR2: SEHNR and FQNEAQ (reference sequence). V lost 3 bases and J lost 6, with 9 bases in between. The CDR3 consists of 14 residues.

The chain uses TRBV9 and TRBJ2-4; D possibly corresponds to TRBD2 (6 bases). Germline V gene sequence: CDR1 SGDLS, CDR2 YYNGEE. This CDR3 has 13 residues. V was trimmed by 6 bases and J by 8 bases, leaving 15 bases between them. CDR3 loop: CASMMPGEDIQYF. CDR3 nucleotide sequence: TGTGCCAGCATGATGCCGGGAGAGGACATTCAGTACTTC.

The V call is TRBV19, the J call TRBJ2-5, with D maybe TRBD2 (5 bases). Trimming shortened V by 3 bases and J by 6 bases, and 14 bases separated the two germline ends. Germline lookup yields CDR1 LNHDA and CDR2 SQIVND (reference sequence). The CDR3 runs to 14 residues. The CDR3 nucleotides read TGTGCCAGTAGTATCGTCCTAGCATCGAAGACCCAGTACTTC. Amino acid sequence: CASSIVLASKTQYF. Full variable domain (rest looked up from reference TRBV19 and TRBJ2-5): DGGITQSPKYLFRKEGQNVTLSCEQNLNHDAMYWYRQDPGQGLRLIYYSQIVNDFQKGDIAEGYSVSREKKESFPLTVTSAQKNPTAFYLCASSIVLASKTQYFGPGTRLLVL.

The chain carries TRBV9 and TRBJ1-3; 12 bases fit TRBD1. Germline CDR1 and CDR2: SGDLS and YYNGEE. The CDR3 contains 16 residues. The J segment lost 4 bases and the V segment lost 4 bases, leaving 6 bases of the junction unmatched. CDR3 protein: CASSPGQGAQGNTIYF. The CDR3 bases are TGTGCCAGCAGCCCGGGACAGGGGGCGCAAGGAAACACCATATATTTT.

V and J are TRBV11-2 and TRBJ2-5; TRBD1 matches at 7 bases. J gave up 5 bases and V 5 bases, and 8 bases lay outside the gene matches. Germline V gene lookup returns CDR1 SGHAT and CDR2 FQNNGV. The CDR3 runs to 14 residues. The CDR3 here is CASSPDRSWETQYF. The CDR3 DNA sequence: TGTGCCAGCAGCCCGGACAGGTCTTGGGAGACCCAGTACTTC.

This clone has a handful of counts. The chain's CDR3 is CASSRDRANTGELFF. In DNA, the CDR3 is TGTGCCAGCAGCCGGGACAGGGCAAACACCGGGGAGCTGTTTTTT. The chain uses TRBV7-9 and TRBJ2-2; 9 bases match TRBD1. Per germline, CDR1 SEHNR and CDR2 FQNEAQ (reference sequence). The CDR3 covers 15 residues. V shed 5 bases, J shed 2 bases, and the junction held 3 bases outside the gene matches. The entire variable domain, with the rest obtained from reference TRBV7-9 and TRBJ2-2, is as follows: DTGVSQNPRHKITKRGQNVTFRCDPISEHNRLYWYRQTLGQGPEFLTYFQNEAQLEKSRLLSDRFSAERPKGSFSTLEIQRTEQGDSAMYLCASSRDRANTGELFFGEGSRLTVL.

CDR3 sequence (DNA): TGTGCCTGGAGTGACCTTCACCGGGGTGGCTACACCTTC. Translating it yields CAWSDLHRGGYTF. The chain recombines TRBV30 with TRBJ1-2; no firm D call. V was clipped by 1 base and J by 7 bases, with 13 bases between them. Looked up from germline, CDR1 is GTSNPN and CDR2 is SVGIG (reference sequence). The CDR3 has 13 residues.

This clone was recorded many times. The V and J genes are TRBV5-1 and TRBJ2-1; 13 bases line up with TRBD2. Germline CDR1 reads SGHRS; CDR2 reads YFSETQ. Germline trimming cut 3 bases from V and 4 bases from J; bases unmatched to any gene: 4. This CDR3 has 16 residues. In DNA form, the CDR3 reads TGCGCCAGCAGCTATGGACTAGCGGGGGCGTACAATGAGCAGTTCTTC. It specifies CASSYGLAGAYNEQFF.

In its sample, this clone was seen a few times. This chain connects TRBV7-9 to TRBJ2-2, with 7 bases that match TRBD2. The ends lost 5 bases at V and 4 bases at J; junction bases unmatched: 10. The CDR3 spans 16 residues. The germline gives CDR1 SEHNR, CDR2 FQNEAQ (reference sequence). In DNA, the CDR3 is TGTGCCAGCAGCCAACTCACGGGGGGTGTCACCGGGGAGCTGTTTTTT. Protein sequence: CASSQLTGGVTGELFF.

V usage is TRBV12-2 and J usage is TRBJ1-6. TRBV12-2 is given as a pseudogene. The CDR3 consists of 12 residues. CDR3 sequence: CASRPLNSPLHF. The CDR3 coding sequence is TGTGCAAGTCGCCCCCTAAATTCACCCCTCCACTTT.

This clone was found a few times. The J gene is TRBJ2-5, the V gene TRBV5-4; 10 nucleotides align to TRBD1. The trim removed 4 bases at V and 5 bases at J, leaving 11 bases unmatched. CDR1 is SGHNT and CDR2 is YYREEE in the germline V gene (reference sequence). The CDR3 length is 16 residues. CDR3 nucleotides: TGTGCCAGCAGCCCAAGACAGGGGGCGCAGATGGAGACCCAGTACTTC. As protein: CASSPRQGAQMETQYF.

The rearrangement links TRBV27 to TRBJ2-7; no reliable D call. The CDR3 sequence is 11 residues long. Per the germline V gene, CDR1 is MNHEY and CDR2 is SMNVEV (reference sequence). V lost 6 bases and J lost 3, with 6 bases in between. In nucleotides, the CDR3 is TGTGCCAGCAGACCCGGCTACGAGCAGTACTTC. Translation: CASRPGYEQYF.

The V and J genes are TRBV19 and TRBJ1-6; D is uncertain. The CDR3 extends over 13 amino acids. Trimming removed 4 bases at V and 7 bases at J, with 8 bases between. The germline V gene has CDR1 LNHDA and CDR2 SQIVND (reference sequence). The CDR3 spells CASSNGVNSPLHF. The CDR3 DNA sequence: TGTGCCAGTAGTAACGGGGTAAATTCACCCCTCCACTTT. The complete variable domain, with remaining parts taken from reference TRBV19 and TRBJ1-6, reads DGGITQSPKYLFRKEGQNVTLSCEQNLNHDAMYWYRQDPGQGLRLIYYSQIVNDFQKGDIAEGYSVSREKKESFPLTVTSAQKNPTAFYLCASSNGVNSPLHFGNGTRLTVT.

This clone was seen a few times. The V and J genes are TRBV7-2 and TRBJ1-6, with TRBD1 matching 10 bases. The germline CDR1 and CDR2 sequences are SGHTA and FQGNSA. V lost 4 bases and J lost 3; bases outside the gene matches: 9. The CDR3 is made up of 18 amino acids. Here the CDR3 DNA reads TGTGCCAGCAGCTCGCGGGGGACAGGGGCCAACTATAATTCACCCCTCCACTTT. This gives the protein CASSSRGTGANYNSPLHF. The whole variable domain, filled in from reference TRBV7-2 and TRBJ1-6, reads GAGVSQSPSNKVTEKGKDVELRCDPISGHTALYWYRQSLGQGLEFLIYFQGNSAPDKSGLPSDRFSAERTGGSVSTLTIQRTQQEDSAVYLCASSSRGTGANYNSPLHFGNGTRLTVT.

The chain recombines TRBV20-1 with TRBJ1-2; 8 bases are a match to TRBD1. The CDR3 contains 11 residues. J gave up 7 bases and V 6 bases, and 4 bases lay outside the gene matches. Looked up from germline, CDR1 is DFQATT and CDR2 is SNEGSKA (reference sequence). CDR3 DNA sequence: TGCAGTGCGAAGACAGGGGTTGGCTACACCTTC. Translation gives CSAKTGVGYTF.

The V call is TRBV9, the J call TRBJ1-3; maybe TRBD1 (6 bases). Trimming took 0 bases from V and 5 from J, leaving 12 bases between them. CDR1 SGDLS and CDR2 YYNGEE come from the germline V gene. The CDR3 is made up of 15 amino acids. The CDR3 region is CASSVGGDRRNTIYF. The CDR3 DNA follows: TGTGCCAGCAGCGTAGGAGGTGACAGGCGAAACACCATATATTTT.

Here the CDR3 DNA reads TGTGCCAGCAGCTTTACGGGACAGGGCCTCCAAGAGACCCAGTACTTC. Protein: CASSFTGQGLQETQYF. V and J are TRBV9 and TRBJ2-5, with TRBD1 identical over 9 bases. J gave up 1 base and V 4 bases, and 8 bases lay outside the gene matches. CDR1 is SGDLS and CDR2 is YYNGEE in the germline V gene. The CDR3 is made up of 16 amino acids.

CDR3 loop: CASSMATGTSNQPQHF. The CDR3 bases are TGTGCCAGTAGTATGGCAACAGGGACTAGCAATCAGCCCCAGCATTTT. The V gene is TRBV19, the J gene TRBJ1-5; possible D gene TRBD1, 6 bases. Trimming stripped 3 bases from V and 0 bases from J, with 12 bases between. Germline V gene sequence: CDR1 LNHDA, CDR2 SQIVND (reference sequence). This CDR3 has 16 amino acids.

This chain uses TRBV6-5 with TRBJ2-7; tentative D call: TRBD2 (7 bases). Between the trimmed V and J ends, which lost 2 bases and 0 bases, there was a span of 14 bases. Germline loops: CDR1 MNHEY, CDR2 SVGAGI. This CDR3 region has 16 residues. The CDR3 DNA follows: TGTGCCAGCAGTTACCTCTCGGGGGGCCGCTCCTACGAGCAGTACTTC. Its translation: CASSYLSGGRSYEQYF.

This clone appeared a few times. The genes are TRBV2 and TRBJ2-7, with TRBD1 as a possible D gene (6 bases). V lost 5 bases to trimming and J lost 0 bases, with 11 bases between them. CDR3 length equals 14 residues. Looked up from germline, CDR1 is SNHLY and CDR2 is FYNNEI. CDR3 bases: TGTGCCAGCAGTATGACAGGCCCCTCCTACGAGCAGTACTTC. This sequence encodes CASSMTGPSYEQYF.

This clone has at least ten counts. V is TRBV7-9 and J is TRBJ2-5; D possibly corresponds to TRBD2 (6 bases). V lost 4 bases, J lost 0 bases, and 12 bases lay in between. Germline V gene sequence: CDR1 SEHNR, CDR2 FQNEAQ (reference sequence). The CDR3 runs 15 residues. CDR3 region: CASSSGTPYQETQYF. CDR3 in DNA: TGTGCCAGCAGCTCTGGGACTCCGTACCAAGAGACCCAGTACTTC.

The rearrangement links TRBV7-7 to TRBJ2-7, with D perhaps TRBD2 (6 bases). V was cut by 1 base and J by 8 bases, with 12 bases left in between. This CDR3 contains 13 residues. Germline CDR1 SSHAT, CDR2 FNYEAQ (reference sequence). The DNA of the CDR3 is TGTGCCAGCAGCTTAGGGCGGGACGGGCAGCAGTACTTC. It specifies CASSLGRDGQQYF.

The sample holds a few counts of this clone. The gene calls are TRBV4-1 and TRBJ2-3; the match to TRBD2 covers 9 bases. The CDR3 runs to 16 residues. V was clipped by 4 bases and J by 2 bases; unmatched bases: 7. Germline assignment: CDR1 MGHRA and CDR2 YSYEKL. The DNA of the CDR3 is TGCGCCAGCAGCCCTGCAGCGGGGGGTACCACAGATACGCAGTATTTT. Protein product: CASSPAAGGTTDTQYF.

Concerning this clone itself: This CDR3 is also generated by other DNA sequences in the sample. The CDR3 sequence: CASSQWRGETQYF. DNA for the CDR3: TGCGCCAGCAGCCAGTGGCGAGGGGAGACCCAGTACTTC. The chain has TRBV4-1 and TRBJ2-5, with a possible D match to TRBD2 (5 bases). Germline CDR1 MGHRA, CDR2 YSYEKL. The CDR3 extends over 13 amino acids. Trimming took off 3 bases at V and 5 bases at J, with 10 bases between the two ends.

This clone has only a few counts. CDR3 region: CASSSVAGNQETQYF. The CDR3 DNA is TGCGCCAGCAGCAGTGTAGCGGGGAACCAAGAGACCCAGTACTTC. The chain combines TRBV5-1 with TRBJ2-5; TRBD2 matches 8 bases. This CDR3 region has 15 residues. The germline V gene encodes CDR1 SGHRS and CDR2 YFSETQ. V trimming: 4 bases; J trimming: 0 bases; junction bases outside the gene matches: 5.

The chain employs TRBV5-1 and TRBJ2-1; 8 positions match TRBD2. With 4 bases clipped from V and 1 base from J, the junction kept 7 bases outside the gene matches. Germline V CDR1 and CDR2: SGHRS, YFSETQ. This CDR3 has 16 residues. CDR3 sequence reads: CASSLLAGQSYNEQFF. In DNA form, the CDR3 reads TGCGCCAGCAGCCTATTAGCGGGGCAATCCTACAATGAGCAGTTCTTC.

This clone was recorded a few times. This sequence joins TRBV5-5 and TRBJ1-2, with D possibly TRBD1 on 5 matching bases. From germline, CDR1 is SGHKS and CDR2 YYEKEE (reference sequence). The CDR3 sequence is 16 residues long. V lost 0 bases and J lost 2, with 14 bases in between. In DNA, the CDR3 is TGTGCCAGCAGCTTGGCAGGGCAAATTACAAACTATGGCTACACCTTC. Encoded protein: CASSLAGQITNYGYTF.